One sample yielded the 14 T cell receptor beta chains listed below, sequenced in a study of human T cells and chemical hapten exposure. TCRdb re-called the RACE reads through MiXCR, storing one row per CDR3 protein. The sample records 340,000 or so distinct CDR3 sequences, around 7% being singletons. Stated time point: patch test 1, 2 weeks after DPC sensitization. Regarding treatment: therapeutic diphenylcyclopropenone sensitization with weekly scalp DPC. The specimen comprised whole blood, sampled in connection with sensitization to the hapten diphenylcyclopropenone (DPC). These receptor sequences come from a woman under 30 with alopecia areata. Some clones in this sample may be carry-over from other donors' samples.

There are a few counts of this clonotype. The chain couples TRBV5-1 to TRBJ1-1, with 7 bases that match TRBD1. Germline V lookup: CDR1 SGHRS, CDR2 YFSETQ. V lost 7 bases to trimming and J lost 0 bases; unmatched junction nucleotides: 3. The CDR3 sequence is 13 residues long. This CDR3 is CASGDRVNTEAFF. For the CDR3, the DNA is TGCGCCAGCGGAGACAGGGTGAACACTGAAGCTTTCTTT.

This clonotype was seen a handful of times. The V call is TRBV6-2 or TRBV6-3, the J call TRBJ2-3; D is undetermined. Trimming removed 6 bases from V and 0 bases from J, with 10 bases in between. CDR3 length equals 14 residues. Germline lookup yields CDR1 MNHEY and CDR2 SVGEGT. The CDR3 bases are TGTGCCAGCAGCCGTCTAAAAAGCACAGATACGCAGTATTTT. This translates into CASSRLKSTDTQYF.

This clonotype has a handful of counts. The chain couples TRBV4-3 to TRBJ2-3; 8 nucleotides align to TRBD1. The CDR3 has 16 amino acids. V was pared by 0 bases and J by 6 bases, with 8 bases of the junction left unmatched. Germline-derived CDR1 and CDR2 are LGHNA and YSLEER. This chain's CDR3 is CASSQDGTGGTDTQYF. The CDR3 DNA sequence: TGCGCCAGCAGCCAAGACGGAACAGGGGGAACGGATACGCAGTATTTT.

V and J are TRBV7-9 and TRBJ1-2, with TRBD1 matching over 7 bases. Germline CDR1 and CDR2: SEHNR and FQNEAQ (reference sequence). The CDR3 loop spans 18 amino acids. The V and J ends lost 5 bases and 3 bases, in that order; junction bases with no gene match: 18. CDR3 loop: CASSRLLTRDSSHYGYTF. CDR3 DNA sequence: TGTGCCAGCAGCCGACTCCTTACCAGGGACAGCTCCCACTATGGCTACACCTTC.

This rearrangement joins TRBV20-1 to TRBJ2-1; no clear D gene. There are 15 residues in the CDR3. V was shortened by 0 bases and J by 2 bases, with 11 bases between the two germline ends. From germline, CDR1 is DFQATT and CDR2 SNEGSKA (reference sequence). CDR3 sequence (DNA): TGCAGTGCTAGAGATTCAGCGTCCACCTACAATGAGCAGTTCTTC. Its protein product is CSARDSASTYNEQFF.

This clonotype was seen repeatedly, ten times or more. V is TRBV6-2 or TRBV6-3 and J is TRBJ2-4, with D unclear. The CDR3 totals 14 residues. V was cut by 1 base and J by 4 bases, with 8 bases left in between. Germline assignment: CDR1 MNHEY and CDR2 SVGEGT. The CDR3 DNA is TGTGCCAGCAGTTACTTTATGGAAAAAAACATTCAGTACTTC. Translation gives CASSYFMEKNIQYF.

This clonotype has at least ten counts. The rearrangement uses TRBV12-3 or TRBV12-4 and TRBJ1-1; unclear D gene. This CDR3 contains 11 residues. V was pared by 5 bases and J by 6 bases, with 7 bases between. This chain's CDR3 is CASSADAEAFF. In nucleotides, the CDR3 is TGTGCCAGCAGTGCGGACGCTGAAGCTTTCTTT.

This clonotype was counted only a few times. V and J are TRBV7-3 and TRBJ2-7; maybe TRBD2 (5 bases). Looked up from germline, CDR1 is SGHTA and CDR2 is FQGTGA. CDR3 length: 14 amino acids. V was cut by 0 bases and J by 7 bases, with 13 bases left in between. CDR3 in amino acids: CASSLTRFSGEQYF. For the CDR3, the DNA is TGTGCCAGCAGCTTAACGAGGTTCTCGGGGGAGCAGTACTTC.

The V call is TRBV2, the J call TRBJ2-1; TRBD2 aligns across 11 bases. Trimming removed 7 bases from V and 10 bases from J; junction bases left unmatched: 12. The CDR3 is 15 residues long. Per germline, CDR1 SNHLY and CDR2 FYNNEI. The CDR3 DNA follows: TGTGCCAGCAAGCTCCTAGCGGGGGGTACGCGGGAGCAGTTCTTC. Translating it yields CASKLLAGGTREQFF. Full variable domain (remainder filled in from reference TRBV2 and TRBJ2-1): EPEVTQTPSHQVTQMGQEVILRCVPISNHLYFYWYRQILGQKVEFLVSFYNNEISEKSEIFDDQFSVERPDGSNFTLKIRSTKLEDSAMYFCASKLLAGGTREQFFGPGTRLTVL.

This clonotype was observed a handful of times. The gene calls are TRBV7-9 and TRBJ1-4; D ambiguous. V lost 0 bases to trimming and J lost 8 bases, with 10 bases between them. Germline V gene data show CDR1 as SEHNR and CDR2 as FQNEAQ (reference sequence). This CDR3 is built from 14 residues. CDR3 in DNA: TGTGCCAGCAGCTTAGCATCGGGAGAAGAAAAACTGTTTTTT. This codes for CASSLASGEEKLFF.

The chain has TRBV18 and TRBJ2-3, with a tentative D call TRBD1 (6 bases). Germline-derived CDR1 and CDR2 are KGHSH and LQKENI. The V gene lost 1 base and the J gene lost 0 bases, with 11 bases spanning the gap. CDR3 length: 16 residues. CDR3 sequence (DNA): TGTGCCAGCTCACCACGGGCAGGGGCTAGCACAGATACGCAGTATTTT. It codes for CASSPRAGASTDTQYF.

This clonotype came up many times. J is TRBJ2-6 and V is TRBV28, with D possibly being TRBD1 (7 bases). The germline CDR1 and CDR2 sequences are MDHEN and SYDVKM. The CDR3 has 17 residues. Trimming removed 8 bases at V and 0 bases at J, with 17 bases between. The CDR3 DNA reads TGTGCCAGCGAGGGCCCAGGGGGAGGCTCTGGGGCCAACGTCCTGACTTTC. This translates into CASEGPGGGSGANVLTF.

This clonotype has just a few counts. The V gene is TRBV7-9, the J gene TRBJ2-1, with D tentatively TRBD1 (6 bases). The germline V gene has CDR1 SEHNR and CDR2 FQNEAQ (reference sequence). The CDR3 has 16 residues. V was pared by 4 bases and J by 0 bases, with 13 bases between. The CDR3: CASSSRDMSSYNEQFF. The CDR3 DNA is TGTGCCAGCAGCTCGAGGGACATGAGCTCCTACAATGAGCAGTTCTTC. Full variable domain (outside the CDR3, taken from reference TRBV7-9 and TRBJ2-1): DTGVSQNPRHKITKRGQNVTFRCDPISEHNRLYWYRQTLGQGPEFLTYFQNEAQLEKSRLLSDRFSAERPKGSFSTLEIQRTEQGDSAMYLCASSSRDMSSYNEQFFGPGTRLTVL.

This clonotype appeared a few times. The gene calls are TRBV20-1 and TRBJ2-1; 10 nucleotides line up with TRBD2. This CDR3 spans 16 amino acids. The V gene end was trimmed by 0 bases and the J gene end by 3 bases; junction bases not matched to a gene: 5. Looked up from germline, CDR1 is DFQATT and CDR2 is SNEGSKA (reference sequence). CDR3 protein: CSARDQRGGYYNEQFF. The CDR3 DNA follows: TGCAGTGCTAGAGATCAGCGGGGGGGCTACTACAATGAGCAGTTCTTC.